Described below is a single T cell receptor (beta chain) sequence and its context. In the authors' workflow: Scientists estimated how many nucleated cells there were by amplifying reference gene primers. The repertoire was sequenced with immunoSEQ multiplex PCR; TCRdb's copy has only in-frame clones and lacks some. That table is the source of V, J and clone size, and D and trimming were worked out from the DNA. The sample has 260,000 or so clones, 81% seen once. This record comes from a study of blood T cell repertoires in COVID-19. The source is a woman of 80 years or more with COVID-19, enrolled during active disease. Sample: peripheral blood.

The CDR3 nucleotides read TGTGCCAGTAGTATGTCGGGGGGCCGAAGTGGGGAGACCCAGTACTTC. Its protein product is CASSMSGGRSGETQYF. The chain combines TRBV19 with TRBJ2-5, with D possibly TRBD2 on 7 matching bases. Germline values: CDR1 LNHDA, CDR2 SQIVND (reference sequence). V was pared by 3 bases and J by 5 bases, with 19 bases between. There are 16 residues in the CDR3.